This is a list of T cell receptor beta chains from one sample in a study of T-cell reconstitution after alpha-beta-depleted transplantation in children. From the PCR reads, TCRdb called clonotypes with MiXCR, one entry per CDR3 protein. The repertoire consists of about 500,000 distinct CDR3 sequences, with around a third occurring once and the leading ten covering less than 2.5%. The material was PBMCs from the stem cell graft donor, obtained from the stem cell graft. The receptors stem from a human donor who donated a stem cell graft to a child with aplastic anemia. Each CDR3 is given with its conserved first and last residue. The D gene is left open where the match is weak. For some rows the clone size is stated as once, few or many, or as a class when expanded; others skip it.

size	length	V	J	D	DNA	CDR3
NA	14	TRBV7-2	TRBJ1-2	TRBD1	TGTGCCAGCAGCCTCTTACAGGGGGCTAGTGGCTACACCTTC	CASSLLQGASGYTF
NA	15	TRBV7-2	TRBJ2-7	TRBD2	TGTGCCAGCAGCTTTTTGCTAGCGGGAGACCACGAGCAGTACTTC	CASSFLLAGDHEQYF
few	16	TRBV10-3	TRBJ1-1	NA	TGTGCCATCAGTGAGTCACGAGTGATCAAAAACACTGAAGCTTTCTTT	CAISESRVIKNTEAFF
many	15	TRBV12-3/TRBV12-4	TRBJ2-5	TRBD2	TGTGCCAGCGGGTCAGCGGGGAACTACCAAGAGACCCAGTACTTC	CASGSAGNYQETQYF
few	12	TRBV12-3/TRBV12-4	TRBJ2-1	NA	TGTGCCAGCAGTTTCCAGGGGAATGAGCAGTTCTTC	CASSFQGNEQFF
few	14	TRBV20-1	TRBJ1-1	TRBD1	TGCAGTGCTAGAGCAGGGGGCTGGAACACTGAAGCTTTCTTT	CSARAGGWNTEAFF
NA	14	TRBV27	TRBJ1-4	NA	TGTGCCAGCAGCCAGACGGAGCCGGATGAAAAACTGTTTTTT	CASSQTEPDEKLFF
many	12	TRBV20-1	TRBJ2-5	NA	TGCAGTGCTAGCCGGAACGGAGAGACCCAGTACTTC	CSASRNGETQYF
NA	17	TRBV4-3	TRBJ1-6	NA	TGCGCCAGCAGCCAAGATTGGATGGCTTCCTATAATTCACCCCTCCACTTT	CASSQDWMASYNSPLHF
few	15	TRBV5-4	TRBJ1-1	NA	TGTGCCAGCAGCTTGCCGACGGGACAGAACACTGAAGCTTTCTTT	CASSLPTGQNTEAFF
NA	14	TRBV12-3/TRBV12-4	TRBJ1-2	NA	TGTGCCAGCAGCTTCTCCGACAGCTACTATGGCTACACCTTC	CASSFSDSYYGYTF
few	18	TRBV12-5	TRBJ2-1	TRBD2	TGTGCTAGTGGTTTGGTAATAGCGATGCTAGCGGGAAACAATGAGCAGTTCTTC	CASGLVIAMLAGNNEQFF
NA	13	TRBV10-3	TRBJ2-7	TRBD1	TGTGCCATCAGTGGAGGGGGCTCTGAGAAGCAGTACTTC	CAISGGGSEKQYF
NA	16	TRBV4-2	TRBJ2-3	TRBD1	TGTGCCAGCAGCCCGGGGGGACAGGGTCTCTCCGATACGCAGTATTTT	CASSPGGQGLSDTQYF
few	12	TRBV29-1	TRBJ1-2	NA	TGCAGCGTTCCCCGGGCCAAGGGGGGCTACACCTTC	CSVPRAKGGYTF
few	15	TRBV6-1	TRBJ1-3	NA	TGTGCCAGCAGTGAACCCCCGACACCAGGAAACACCATATATTTT	CASSEPPTPGNTIYF
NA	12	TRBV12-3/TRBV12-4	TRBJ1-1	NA	TGTGCCAGCAGCCGCAGCGCCGGTGAAGCTTTCTTT	CASSRSAGEAFF
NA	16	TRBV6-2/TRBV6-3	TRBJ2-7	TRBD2	TGTGCCAGCAGCCTAACGGGACTAGCGGCGACCTACGAGCAGTACTTC	CASSLTGLAATYEQYF
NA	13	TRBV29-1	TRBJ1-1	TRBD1	TGCAGCGTTCGGGACAGGGAGAACACTGAAGCTTTCTTT	CSVRDRENTEAFF
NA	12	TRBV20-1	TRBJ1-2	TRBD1	TGCAGTGCCAACCAGGGGGCGGATGGCTACACCTTC	CSANQGADGYTF
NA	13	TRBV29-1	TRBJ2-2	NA	TGCAGCGTGGGGGACACTAACACCGGGGAGCTGTTTTTT	CSVGDTNTGELFF
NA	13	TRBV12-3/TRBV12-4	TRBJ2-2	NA	TGTGCCAGCAGTCATTCGACAGGCACCGGGGAGCTTTTT	CASSHSTGTGELF
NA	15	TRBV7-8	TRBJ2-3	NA	TGTGCCAGCACCCTAGGGGGGCGCCCCGAAGATACGCAGTATTTT	CASTLGGRPEDTQYF
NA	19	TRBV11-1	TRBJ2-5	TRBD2	TGTGCCAGCAGCTTAGCGTTCTTCAGTCTAGCGGGAGTGGGGGAGACCCAGTACTTC	CASSLAFFSLAGVGETQYF
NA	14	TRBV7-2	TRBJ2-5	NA	TGTGCCAGCAGCTTAGCGGGAGACCAAGAGACCCAGTACTTC	CASSLAGDQETQYF
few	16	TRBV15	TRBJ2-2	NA	TGTGCCACCAGCAGAGTCGGTCAGGGTGGCACCGGGGAGCTGTTTTTT	CATSRVGQGGTGELFF
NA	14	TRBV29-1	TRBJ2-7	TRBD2	TGCAGCGTTGGACTAGCGGGAGTGGAATACGAGCAGTACTTC	CSVGLAGVEYEQYF
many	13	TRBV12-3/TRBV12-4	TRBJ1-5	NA	TGTGCCAGCAGTTTGCACCCCAATCAGCCCCAGCATTTT	CASSLHPNQPQHF
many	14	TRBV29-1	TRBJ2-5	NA	TGCAGCGCTACGGGCAAGGGTGGGACGGAGACCCAGTACTTC	CSATGKGGTETQYF
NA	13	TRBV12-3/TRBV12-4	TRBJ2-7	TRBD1	TGTGCCAGCAGTTTGGACAGGGGTATCGAGCAGTACTTC	CASSLDRGIEQYF
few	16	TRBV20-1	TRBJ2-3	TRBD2	TGCAGTGCTAGGGCTAGCGGAGGCCTTCGGAAAGATACGCAGTATTTT	CSARASGGLRKDTQYF
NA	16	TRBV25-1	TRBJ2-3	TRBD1	TGTGCCAGCAGGACGAGACAGGGCAAGGGAACAGATACGCAGTATTTT	CASRTRQGKGTDTQYF
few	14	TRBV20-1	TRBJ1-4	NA	TGCAGTGCTAGACCCCCCAGAGCTAATGAAAAACTGTTTTTT	CSARPPRANEKLFF
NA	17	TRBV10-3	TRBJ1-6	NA	TGTGCCATCAGCGAATTTGTACAGGCGTCCTATAATTCACCCCTCCACTTT	CAISEFVQASYNSPLHF
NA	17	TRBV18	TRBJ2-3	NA	TGTGCCAGCTCACCACAAAGGGTTGCGAGGACCACAGATACGCAGTATTTT	CASSPQRVARTTDTQYF
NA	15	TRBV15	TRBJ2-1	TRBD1	TGTGCCACCAGCAGGCCAGGGGGCCAGGAGTATGAGCAGTTCTTC	CATSRPGGQEYEQFF
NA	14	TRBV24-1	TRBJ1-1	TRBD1	TGTGCCACCAGCCACCCCCGGGACAGGGATAGAGCCTTCTTT	CATSHPRDRDRAFF
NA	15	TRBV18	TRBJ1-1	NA	TGTGCCAGCTCCGTTGCAGGGATTAGGGGGACTGAAGCTTTCTTT	CASSVAGIRGTEAFF
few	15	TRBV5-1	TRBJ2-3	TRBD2	TGCGCCAGCAGCCCAGTACGGCGGGAGGGGGATACGCAGTATTTT	CASSPVRREGDTQYF
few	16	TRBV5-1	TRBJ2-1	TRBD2	TGCGCCAGCAGCTTGGAGCCGGGAGGGCGTCACAATGAGCAGTTCTTC	CASSLEPGGRHNEQFF
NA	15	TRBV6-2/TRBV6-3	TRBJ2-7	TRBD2	TGTGCCAGCAGAACCGGGACTAGCGGCTCCTACGAGCAGTACTTC	CASRTGTSGSYEQYF
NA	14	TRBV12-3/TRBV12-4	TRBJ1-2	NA	TGTGCCAGCAGCTCCGGGACGTTGACGGGAGGCTACACCTTC	CASSSGTLTGGYTF
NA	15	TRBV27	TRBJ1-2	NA	TGTGCCAGCAGTTTCCGGCAGGGACTACGTAATGGCTACACCTTC	CASSFRQGLRNGYTF
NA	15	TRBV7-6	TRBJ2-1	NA	TGTGCCAGCAGCTTCGGAGGACCCCAACGTGGTGAGCAGTTCTTC	CASSFGGPQRGEQFF
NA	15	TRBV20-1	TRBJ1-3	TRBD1	TGCAGTGCTAGAGATCTGGGGACAGCTGGAAACACCATATATTTT	CSARDLGTAGNTIYF
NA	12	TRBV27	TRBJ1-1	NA	TGTGCCACTTCCCGCGGGGGGAAAGCAGCTTTCTTT	CATSRGGKAAFF
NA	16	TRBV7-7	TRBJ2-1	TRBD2	TGTGCCAGCAGCTTAGCGCCTAGCGGGAGGATACATGAGCAGTTCTTC	CASSLAPSGRIHEQFF
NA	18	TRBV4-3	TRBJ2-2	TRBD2	TGCGCCAGCAGCCAAGATTGGGGACTAGCGGGAGATTCCGGGGAGCTGTTTTTT	CASSQDWGLAGDSGELFF
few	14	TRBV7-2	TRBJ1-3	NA	TGTGCCAGCAGGTCCGGTGGGGGGCGAAACACCATATATTTT	CASRSGGGRNTIYF